A single sample gave rise to the 21 T cell receptor beta chains below, sequenced in a study of T cell clones after liver transplantation. Method: immunoSEQ multiplex PCR; TCRdb's copy keeps in-frame clones and lacks some. The sample holds 77,000 or so clones; roughly 80% are singletons and the top ten take approximately 0.73%. Sequences were derived from CD4+ T cells from blood, sampled 12 months after liver transplant. The receptors here all came from a human patient who received a liver transplant. Some T cells could come from the graft donor.

This clone was found once. The V and J genes are TRBV28 and TRBJ2-1; D remains unclear. Germline loops: CDR1 MDHEN, CDR2 SYDVKM. Trimming removed 3 bases from V and 0 bases from J, with 9 bases in between. The CDR3 is made up of 15 amino acids. CDR3 sequence reads: CASSFTDSSYNEQFF. The CDR3 nucleotides read TGTGCCAGCAGTTTTACGGATAGCTCCTACAATGAGCAGTTCTTC.

The chain joins TRBV6-6 to TRBJ2-1; 7 nucleotides line up with TRBD1. V trimming: 0 bases; J trimming: 9 bases; junction bases outside the gene matches: 5. The germline CDR1 and CDR2 sequences are MNHNY and SVGAGI (reference sequence). CDR3 length: 14 residues. The DNA for the CDR3 is TGTGCCAGCAGTTACTCAGACAGGGTAGGTGAGCAGTTCTTC. It is translated as CASSYSDRVGEQFF.

The chain carries TRBV6-5 and TRBJ2-7; 8 nucleotides align to TRBD1. Germline-derived CDR1 and CDR2 are MNHEY and SVGAGI. The V and J ends lost 6 bases and 0 bases, in that order; junction bases with no gene match: 7. There are 15 residues in the CDR3. The CDR3 spells CASRGTGSSSYEQYF. Written as DNA, the CDR3 is TGTGCCAGCAGGGGGACAGGATCTTCCTCCTACGAGCAGTACTTC.

The J gene is TRBJ2-5, the V gene TRBV5-6; a possible D gene is TRBD2 (6 bases). The germline gives CDR1 SGHDT, CDR2 YYEEEE. This CDR3 comprises 16 residues. Trimming took 0 bases from V and 5 from J, leaving 17 bases between them. The CDR3 loop reads CASSLAPGDLRETQYF. The CDR3 DNA reads TGTGCCAGCAGCTTGGCGCCGGGAGATCTCCGTGAGACCCAGTACTTC.

The V gene is TRBV10-3, the J gene TRBJ2-7; D remains unclear. CDR3 size: 13 residues. Trimming stripped 4 bases from V and 3 bases from J, with 10 bases between. Germline V CDR1 and CDR2: ENHRY, SYGVKD. CDR3 DNA: TGTGCCATCAGTGCGGAGCCCGTCTACGAGCAGTACTTC. Its translation: CAISAEPVYEQYF.

The chain employs TRBV25-1 and TRBJ2-1, with TRBD2 matching 7 bases. The CDR3 is 16 residues long. With 5 bases clipped from V and 4 bases from J, the junction kept 11 bases outside the gene matches. Germline loops: CDR1 MGHDK, CDR2 SYGVNS. CDR3 in DNA: TGTGCCAGCAGTTCATGGACCGGGACTACATACAATGAGCAGTTCTTC. Protein product: CASSSWTGTTYNEQFF.

The chain has TRBV7-2 and TRBJ1-2, with a possible D match to TRBD1 (5 bases). The length of the CDR3 is 15 residues. The V and J ends lost 0 bases and 3 bases respectively, with 11 bases between them. The germline V gene encodes CDR1 SGHTA and CDR2 FQGNSA. This chain's CDR3 is CASSLAVGPYYGYTF. CDR3 in DNA: TGTGCCAGCAGCTTAGCGGTGGGGCCTTACTATGGCTACACCTTC.

The chain employs TRBV21-1 and TRBJ1-1. TRBV21-1 represents a pseudogene. The CDR3 runs to 13 residues. CDR3 in DNA: TGTGCCAGCAGGTTCCCCGGGGCGCGGGAAGCTTTCTTT. It encodes CASRFPGAREAFF.

V usage is TRBV28 and J usage is TRBJ2-5; tentative D call: TRBD2 (6 bases). The germline gives CDR1 MDHEN, CDR2 SYDVKM. V lost 10 bases to trimming and J lost 7 bases, with 13 bases between them. The CDR3 contains 11 residues. The CDR3 spells CATREQGTQYF. The CDR3 DNA is TGTGCCACACGGGAGCAGGGGACCCAGTACTTC.

J is TRBJ2-1 and V is TRBV7-2; perhaps TRBD2 as D (5 bases). The CDR3 sequence is 16 residues long. Germline lookup yields CDR1 SGHTA and CDR2 FQGNSA. V was pared by 5 bases and J by 3 bases, with 17 bases between. In DNA form, the CDR3 reads TGTGCCAGCAGCCTCCCCCTCAGCGGCTTCTACAATGAGCAGTTCTTC. This codes for CASSLPLSGFYNEQFF.

The V call is TRBV19, the J call TRBJ1-5; TRBD1 matches 7 bases. Looked up from germline, CDR1 is LNHDA and CDR2 is SQIVND (reference sequence). The CDR3 consists of 14 residues. Trimming removed 7 bases from V and 5 bases from J; junction bases left unmatched: 8. CDR3 region: CASTPRRGDQPQHF. The CDR3 DNA reads TGTGCCAGTACCCCCCGCAGGGGGGATCAGCCCCAGCATTTT.

The CDR3 protein is CASGISGANVLTF. The CDR3 nucleotides are TGTGCCAGCGGGATCTCTGGGGCCAACGTCCTGACTTTC. The chain couples TRBV27 to TRBJ2-6; no firm D call. CDR3 length: 13 amino acids. Germline V gene sequence: CDR1 MNHEY, CDR2 SMNVEV (reference sequence). Trimming pared 8 bases from V and 0 bases from J, leaving 5 bases between.

The V and J genes are TRBV7-9 and TRBJ2-7; 10 bases are a match to TRBD2. The CDR3 covers 16 residues. CDR1 is SEHNR and CDR2 is FQNEAQ in the germline V gene (reference sequence). J was trimmed by 2 bases and V by 4 bases; bases with no gene match: 8. The CDR3 region has the DNA TGTGCCAGCAGCTCCACCGGACTAGCGGAACCCTACGAGCAGTACTTC. Its protein product is CASSSTGLAEPYEQYF.

V and J are TRBV7-3 and TRBJ2-2, with 8 bases fitting TRBD2. In germline, CDR1 is SGHTA, CDR2 FQGTGA. After removal of 6 bases from V and 5 bases from J, the junction contained 8 bases not matched to a gene. The CDR3 has 15 amino acids. The CDR3 bases are TGTGCCAGCAGTTCTGGACTAGCATGGACCGGGGAGCTGTTTTTT. It translates to CASSSGLAWTGELFF.

V and J are TRBV15 and TRBJ1-5; no firm D call. CDR1 is LNHNV, CDR2 YYDKDF, per germline (reference sequence). V lost 3 bases to trimming and J lost 2 bases, with 5 bases between them. This CDR3 is built from 13 residues. For the CDR3, the DNA is TGTGCCACCAGCAGTCTGGGCAATCAGCCCCAGCATTTT. Protein product: CATSSLGNQPQHF.

This clone was seen a handful of times. The chain links TRBV5-4 to TRBJ2-1; 12 bases match TRBD1. V was pared by 2 bases and J by 7 bases, with 4 bases of the junction left unmatched. This CDR3 is built from 15 residues. The V gene's germline CDR1 is SGHNT and CDR2 YYREEE (reference sequence). The DNA for the CDR3 is TGTGCCAGCAGCTTCGGGACAGGGGGCGGAAATGAGCAGTTCTTC. Translated, it gives CASSFGTGGGNEQFF.

This chain uses TRBV2 with TRBJ1-5; tentative D call: TRBD1 (5 bases). The V end lost 6 bases, the J end lost 4 bases, and 16 bases lay between the germline ends. The CDR3 consists of 15 residues. Germline V gives CDR1 SNHLY, CDR2 FYNNEI. This chain's CDR3 is CASRTYDSYNQPQHF. CDR3 in DNA: TGTGCCAGCAGGACCTACGACAGTTATAATCAGCCCCAGCATTTT.

This clone counts as medium-sized. This chain joins TRBV5-6 and TRBJ1-1; D ambiguous. This CDR3 region has 14 residues. The V gene lost 3 bases and the J gene lost 0 bases, with 9 bases spanning the gap. Germline values: CDR1 SGHDT, CDR2 YYEEEE. CDR3 sequence: CASSWYGMNTEAFF. The DNA of the CDR3 is TGTGCCAGCAGCTGGTATGGGATGAACACTGAAGCTTTCTTT.

V usage is TRBV2 and J usage is TRBJ2-7; TRBD1 aligns across 8 bases. This CDR3 region has 15 residues. Germline values: CDR1 SNHLY, CDR2 FYNNEI. V dropped 8 bases and J dropped 2; count of bases not matched to a gene: 11. The CDR3 sequence: CASQRGQAMAYEQYF. The CDR3 nucleotides are TGTGCCAGCCAAAGGGGACAGGCAATGGCCTACGAGCAGTACTTC.

This clone was counted only a few times. In nucleotides, the CDR3 is TGTGCCAGCAGTTTAAGGGCCTATGGCTACACCTTC. This codes for CASSLRAYGYTF. This rearrangement joins TRBV28 to TRBJ1-2; D uncertain. This CDR3 region has 12 residues. V lost 2 bases, J lost 4 bases, and 5 bases lay in between. Looked up from germline, CDR1 is MDHEN and CDR2 is SYDVKM.

The chain combines TRBV7-6 with TRBJ1-2; D gene uncertain. In germline, CDR1 is SGHVS, CDR2 FNYEAQ. This CDR3 comprises 12 residues. V was pared by 5 bases and J by 1 base, with 5 bases between. The CDR3 DNA reads TGTGCCAGCAGCCCATTTAACTATGGCTACACCTTC. As protein: CASSPFNYGYTF.